Below are 29 T cell receptor beta chains sequenced from a single sample in a study of T cells in Graves' hyperthyroidism and ophthalmopathy. Regions amplified from RNA transcripts were the TCR beta CDR3 regions. Initially, a first-round RT-PCR of the TCR CDR3 employed the HTBI primer set. Each CDR3 protein is one row after TCRdb ran MiXCR on the multiplex PCR reads. The sample holds 370,000 or so distinct CDR3 sequences, roughly 14% seen once. The specimen sequenced was blood. The receptors were sampled from a man aged 25 to 40 with Graves' hyperthyroidism that later progressed to Graves' ophthalmopathy.

Many counts were recorded for this clonotype. V and J are TRBV7-9 and TRBJ2-5; 7 nucleotides line up with TRBD1. There are 14 residues in the CDR3. CDR1 is SEHNR and CDR2 is FQNEAQ in the germline V gene (reference sequence). Trimming cost V 5 bases and J 3 bases; bases outside gene matches: 6. The CDR3 DNA reads TGTGCCAGCAGCCGACCCCAGGGGGAAGAGACCCAGTACTTC. Amino acids: CASSRPQGEETQYF.

In its sample, this clonotype was seen a few times. CDR3 in amino acids: CASSSPDRREQFF. Here the CDR3 DNA reads TGTGCCAGCAGTTCCCCCGACCGGCGTGAGCAGTTCTTC. The rearrangement joins TRBV12-3 or TRBV12-4 to TRBJ2-1; D is ambiguous. CDR3 length: 13 amino acids. Trimming shortened V by 4 bases and J by 9 bases, and 13 bases separated the two germline ends.

V is TRBV10-2 and J is TRBJ1-3; D not resolved. V lost 6 bases to trimming and J lost 4 bases, with 10 bases between them. Germline V lookup: CDR1 WSHSY, CDR2 SAAADI. This CDR3 comprises 13 residues. This CDR3 reads CASRPGAGNTIYF. CDR3 DNA: TGCGCCAGCAGGCCGGGCGCCGGAAACACCATATATTTT.

The DNA for the CDR3 is TGTGCCAGCAGCTTACCGGAAGGTGGGGCTGAAGCTTTCTTT. It specifies CASSLPEGGAEAFF. The V and J genes are TRBV9 and TRBJ1-1, with D hard to call. Trimming removed 4 bases from V and 6 bases from J, with 16 bases in between. In germline, CDR1 is SGDLS, CDR2 YYNGEE. The length of the CDR3 is 14 residues.

This clonotype was detected many times. This rearrangement joins TRBV12-3 or TRBV12-4 to TRBJ2-2; 10 bases line up with TRBD1. The CDR3 loop spans 14 amino acids. Trimming took 6 bases from V and 7 from J; bases not matched to a gene: 5. The CDR3 spells CASRGTGAGGELFF. The CDR3 DNA follows: TGTGCCAGCAGGGGGACAGGGGCAGGCGGGGAGCTGTTTTTT.

The CDR3 coding sequence is TGCGCCAGCAGCCAAGCGGTTCGGGGAACTGCTGGAAACACCATATATTTT. Protein product: CASSQAVRGTAGNTIYF. The V gene is TRBV4-1, the J gene TRBJ1-3; D is undetermined. Trimming took off 1 base at V and 2 bases at J, with 15 bases between the two ends. This CDR3 has 17 amino acids. Germline lookup yields CDR1 MGHRA and CDR2 YSYEKL.

At least ten counts were recorded for this clonotype. The chain has TRBV12-3 or TRBV12-4 and TRBJ1-2; D is undetermined. Trimming removed 7 bases from V and 1 base from J, with 16 bases in between. CDR3 length: 15 amino acids. The CDR3 loop is CASTVAPLNNYGYTF. The CDR3 DNA sequence: TGTGCCAGCACCGTGGCCCCCCTTAATAACTATGGCTACACCTTC.

This clonotype showed up many times. This rearrangement joins TRBV11-3 to TRBJ1-5; 7 nucleotides line up with TRBD1. The CDR3 spans 15 residues. Germline assignment: CDR1 SGHNT and CDR2 YENEEA. The junction had 9 bases not matched to a gene; V was cut back by 5 bases and J by 5 bases. Here the CDR3 DNA reads TGTGCCAGCAGCCCCCCGGGACAGAACGATCAGCCCCAGCATTTT. Protein product: CASSPPGQNDQPQHF.

The gene calls are TRBV20-1 and TRBJ2-7, with no clear D. The CDR3 contains 12 residues. Germline V gives CDR1 DFQATT, CDR2 SNEGSKA (reference sequence). V was clipped by 4 bases and J by 0 bases, with 7 bases between them. The CDR3 region has the DNA TGCAGTGCTACAATTCCCTCCTACGAGCAGTACTTC. Amino acids: CSATIPSYEQYF.

This clonotype showed up just a few times. The genes are TRBV6-6 and TRBJ1-6; 8 nucleotides agree with TRBD1. The V gene's germline CDR1 is MNHNY and CDR2 SVGAGI (reference sequence). The CDR3 runs to 15 residues. Trimming cost V 1 base and J 9 bases; bases outside gene matches: 5. The CDR3 nucleotides are TGTGCCAGCAGTTACTGGACAGGGAGTAGTTCACCCCTCCACTTT. Protein sequence: CASSYWTGSSSPLHF.

The chain recombines TRBV7-9 with TRBJ2-5; D is uncertain. Trimming took off 1 base at V and 4 bases at J, with 7 bases between the two ends. This CDR3 has 13 residues. Germline-derived CDR1 and CDR2 are SEHNR and FQNEAQ (reference sequence). CDR3 in amino acids: CASSLVTSETQYF. The CDR3 coding sequence is TGTGCCAGCAGCTTAGTTACCTCAGAGACCCAGTACTTC.

The genes are TRBV18 and TRBJ1-2, with D tentatively TRBD1 (6 bases). The length of the CDR3 is 14 residues. Trimming removed 3 bases at V and 6 bases at J, with 14 bases between. Germline CDR1 KGHSH, CDR2 LQKENI. The CDR3 sequence: CASSPLSGHDGYTF. The CDR3 DNA sequence: TGTGCCAGCTCACCGTTGTCGGGACATGATGGCTACACCTTC. Looking up the rest from reference TRBV18 and TRBJ1-2 gives the full variable domain: NAGVMQNPRHLVRRRGQEARLRCSPMKGHSHVYWYRQLPEEGLKFMVYLQKENIIDESGMPKERFSAEFPKEGPSILRIQQVVRGDSAAYFCASSPLSGHDGYTFGSGTRLTVV.

The V and J genes are TRBV5-8 and TRBJ1-2; D gene unclear. CDR1 and CDR2 (germline): SGHTS, YDEGEE. The V end was cut by 4 bases, the J end by 7 bases, with 20 bases between. The CDR3 spans 15 residues. CDR3 DNA sequence: TGTGCCAGCAGCCCCAACAACGGAGCGACGGGTGGCTACACCTTC. Protein product: CASSPNNGATGGYTF. Combining the CDR3 with reference TRBV5-8 and TRBJ1-2 gives the whole variable domain EAGVTQSPTHLIKTRGQQATLRCSPISGHTSVYWYQQALGLGLQFLLWYDEGEERNRGNFPPRFSGRQFPNYSSELNVNALELEDSALYLCASSPNNGATGGYTFGSGTRLTVV.

This clonotype has a count of ten or more. The genes are TRBV27 and TRBJ2-7; D gene uncertain. V lost 2 bases to trimming and J lost 3 bases, with 11 bases between them. Germline V gene sequence: CDR1 MNHEY, CDR2 SMNVEV (reference sequence). This CDR3 spans 14 amino acids. The chain's CDR3 is CASSLGGYYYEQYF. The CDR3 nucleotides read TGTGCCAGCAGTTTAGGCGGATACTACTACGAGCAGTACTTC.

This clonotype was detected many times. The rearrangement joins TRBV3-1 to TRBJ2-7; D gene unclear. The germline CDR1 and CDR2 sequences are LGHDT and YNNKEL (reference sequence). The CDR3 is 12 residues long. V was trimmed by 0 bases and J by 6 bases, leaving 6 bases between them. The CDR3 region has the DNA TGTGCCAGCAGCCAAGATTTGATCGAGCAGTACTTC. Translated, it gives CASSQDLIEQYF.

CDR3 loop: CASIDRGFNSPLHF. Written as DNA, the CDR3 is TGTGCCAGCATCGACAGGGGATTTAATTCACCCCTCCACTTT. The V gene is TRBV2, the J gene TRBJ1-6; 8 bases match TRBD1. The germline gives CDR1 SNHLY, CDR2 FYNNEI. With 7 bases clipped from V and 6 bases from J, the junction kept 5 bases outside the gene matches. The CDR3 length is 14 residues.

This clonotype was observed at least ten times. The gene calls are TRBV24-1 and TRBJ1-1; 8 bases are shared with TRBD1. The V gene end was trimmed by 7 bases and the J gene end by 1 base; junction bases not matched to a gene: 1. The CDR3 is 13 amino acids. In germline, CDR1 is KGHDR, CDR2 SFDVKD. CDR3 protein: CATSGQGNTEAFF. CDR3 DNA sequence: TGTGCCACCAGCGGACAGGGGAACACTGAAGCTTTCTTT.

This chain joins TRBV19 and TRBJ1-1; a weak D match, TRBD1 (5 bases). Deletions cut 3 bases from V and 3 bases from J, with 17 bases between. The germline V gene has CDR1 LNHDA and CDR2 SQIVND (reference sequence). The CDR3 consists of 16 residues. CDR3 DNA: TGTGCCAGTAGTATTTTGGGAAGGGGTAAGGACACTGAAGCTTTCTTT. Its translation: CASSILGRGKDTEAFF.

This clonotype occurred a few times. This chain connects TRBV5-4 to TRBJ1-2; 10 positions agree with TRBD1. This CDR3 has 16 residues. Unmatched junction bases numbered 6, after V lost 0 bases and J lost 4 bases. CDR1 SGHNT and CDR2 YYREEE come from the germline V gene (reference sequence). CDR3 in amino acids: CASSLGGDRGSYGYTF. In nucleotides, the CDR3 is TGTGCCAGCAGCTTGGGGGGGGACAGGGGATCCTATGGCTACACCTTC.

Comments on this clonotype: Sequence at one end of the junction differs from germline and may be a read error. The chain couples TRBV4-1 to TRBJ2-1; either TRBD1 or TRBD2 may fit D (6 bases each). Per the germline V gene, CDR1 is MGHRA and CDR2 is YSYEKL. The CDR3 runs 17 residues. CDR3 residues: CASSQDGRGRSYSEQFF. CDR3 nucleotides: TGCGCCAGCAGCCAAGACGGACGGGGGCGGTCCTACAGTGAGCAGTTCTTC.

The V gene is TRBV10-3, the J gene TRBJ2-2; no definite D call. Trimming removed 6 bases at V and 3 bases at J, with 8 bases between. Germline CDR1 and CDR2: ENHRY and SYGVKD. The CDR3 length is 13 residues. DNA for the CDR3: TGTGCCATCAGCAGAGGAGACACCGGGGAGCTGTTTTTT. The encoded protein is CAISRGDTGELFF.

This clonotype showed up many times. This chain links TRBV2 with TRBJ1-2; the match to TRBD1 covers 9 bases. Germline-derived CDR1 and CDR2 are SNHLY and FYNNEI. The ends lost 6 bases at V and 8 bases at J; junction bases unmatched: 13. The CDR3 loop spans 15 amino acids. The CDR3 region has the DNA TGTGCCAGCAGACCATTCACAGGGGGCGTAAACGGCTACACCTTC. This translates into CASRPFTGGVNGYTF.

This clonotype has a count of ten or more. This chain joins TRBV12-3 or TRBV12-4 and TRBJ1-2, with D possibly TRBD1 on 5 matching bases. V lost 5 bases, J lost 2 bases, and 9 bases lay in between. The length of the CDR3 is 13 residues. CDR3 nucleotide sequence: TGTGCCAGCAGTGCGACAGTAAACTATGGCTACACCTTC. Translation gives CASSATVNYGYTF.

In this sample, this clonotype turned up many times. The chain is built from TRBV2 and TRBJ1-6; no definite D call. The CDR3 runs 15 residues. Germline V CDR1 and CDR2: SNHLY, FYNNEI. Trimming took 5 bases from V and 9 from J, leaving 17 bases between them. The CDR3 region has the DNA TGTGCCAGCAGTTGGGCCAGCTCGATGGGTTCACCCCTCCACTTT. Protein sequence: CASSWASSMGSPLHF.

The chain couples TRBV30 to TRBJ2-1, with 10 positions matching TRBD1. Germline V gives CDR1 GTSNPN, CDR2 SVGIG (reference sequence). V shed 4 bases and J 3 bases; nucleotides not matched to a gene: 6. The CDR3 has 15 residues. CDR3 in DNA: TGTGCCTGGACACCCCGGGACAGGGGCTACAATGAGCAGTTCTTC. This encodes CAWTPRDRGYNEQFF.

The chain links TRBV29-1 to TRBJ2-7, with D uncertain. Trimming took 3 bases from V and 2 from J, leaving 11 bases between them. In germline, CDR1 is SQVTM, CDR2 ANQGSEA. The CDR3 loop spans 13 amino acids. CDR3 sequence: CSVELGETYEQYF. The CDR3 DNA sequence: TGCAGCGTTGAGTTAGGCGAAACCTACGAGCAGTACTTC.

As regards this clonotype: A clone one base away is much larger, so this may be a read error. The V and J genes are TRBV28 and TRBJ2-7, with TRBD2 matching 11 bases. The junction had 3 bases not matched to a gene; V was cut back by 2 bases and J by 6 bases. Per germline, CDR1 MDHEN and CDR2 SYDVKM. This CDR3 comprises 14 residues. In DNA form, the CDR3 reads TGTGCCAGCAGTTTAACTAGCGGGGGTGTCGAGCAGTACTTC. This gives the protein CASSLTSGGVEQYF.

This clonotype was picked up a small number of times. This CDR3 reads CASSRQSGEGSPLHF. CDR3 nucleotide sequence: TGTGCCAGCAGCCGACAGTCTGGAGAAGGGTCACCCCTCCACTTT. The V and J genes are TRBV7-2 and TRBJ1-6; maybe TRBD1 (5 bases). The CDR3 runs 15 residues. Germline assignment: CDR1 SGHTA and CDR2 FQGNSA. Trimming left V 5 bases short and J 10 bases short, with 18 bases between.

On this clonotype: A read error is possible here, since a much larger clone lies one base away. The chain recombines TRBV28 with TRBJ1-6; D is ambiguous. Germline loops: CDR1 MDHEN, CDR2 SYDVKM. The CDR3 is 14 amino acids. The CDR3, as DNA: TGTGCCACCAGTCCGCGGCTTATGGGAACACCCCTCCACTTT. It encodes CATSPRLMGTPLHF.